The 13 T cell receptor beta chains below were found in one sample sequenced in a study of blood T cell repertoires in COVID-19. The method was immunoSEQ multiplex PCR; TCRdb's version includes in-frame clones alone and lacks a portion of them. Of 390,000 or so clones in the sample, around 89% are singletons; the top ten hold 3%. Sequencing was performed on peripheral blood. The receptors originated from a woman between 25 and 40 years old with COVID-19, enrolled during active disease.

Only a few counts were recorded for this clone. Here the CDR3 DNA reads TGTGCCAGCTCGGAGGGCCGGGTCACTGAAGCTTTCTTT. It encodes CASSEGRVTEAFF. The rearrangement uses TRBV5-5 and TRBJ1-1; D is uncertain. There are 13 residues in the CDR3. V dropped 7 bases and J dropped 4 bases, with 14 bases sitting between them. Germline values: CDR1 SGHKS, CDR2 YYEKEE (reference sequence).

V and J are TRBV5-4 and TRBJ1-2; 7 nucleotides align to TRBD1. Germline CDR1 SGHNT, CDR2 YYREEE (reference sequence). Losses at the gene ends were 4 bases for V and 14 bases for J; bases not matched to a gene: 14. The CDR3 has 13 amino acids. The DNA for the CDR3 is TGTGCCAGCAGCCCCCAGGCAGGGGGGTGGGGGACCTTC. Its translation: CASSPQAGGWGTF.

CDR3 in amino acids: CASSLAGGGSTDTQYF. As DNA, the CDR3 is TGTGCCAGCAGCTTAGCGGGCGGGGGGAGCACAGATACGCAGTATTTT. The chain carries TRBV7-8 and TRBJ2-3, with 8 bases matching TRBD2. Losses at the gene ends were 0 bases for V and 0 bases for J; bases not matched to a gene: 2. Germline loops: CDR1 SGHVS, CDR2 FQNEAQ. CDR3 length: 16 residues.

This chain uses TRBV27 with TRBJ1-4; tentatively, D is TRBD1 (5 bases). The V and J ends lost 6 bases and 2 bases respectively, with 13 bases between them. CDR3 length equals 15 residues. CDR1 and CDR2 from the germline V gene are MNHEY and SMNVEV (reference sequence). CDR3 residues: CASRLAGTTNEKLFF. The CDR3 DNA follows: TGTGCCAGCAGGCTAGCTGGGACTACTAATGAAAAACTGTTTTTT. Together with reference TRBV27 and TRBJ1-4, the CDR3 gives the full variable domain: EAQVTQNPRYLITVTGKKLTVTCSQNMNHEYMSWYRQDPGLGLRQIYYSMNVEVTDKGDVPEGYKVSRKEKRNFPLILESPSPNQTSLYFCASRLAGTTNEKLFFGSGTQLSVL.

V and J are TRBV2 and TRBJ1-5; D remains unclear. CDR1 and CDR2 (germline): SNHLY, FYNNEI. The CDR3 covers 14 residues. Trimming stripped 4 bases from V and 3 bases from J, with 10 bases between. CDR3: CASSARRNNQPQHF. As DNA, the CDR3 is TGTGCCAGCAGTGCACGCAGGAACAATCAGCCCCAGCATTTT.

The chain links TRBV7-6 to TRBJ2-5; a possible D gene is TRBD1 (5 bases). CDR1 SGHVS and CDR2 FNYEAQ come from the germline V gene. The CDR3 has 14 residues. Trimming took 0 bases from V and 2 from J, leaving 7 bases between them. The CDR3 sequence is CASSLAQGQETQYF. The DNA for the CDR3 is TGTGCCAGCAGCTTAGCGCAGGGTCAAGAGACCCAGTACTTC.

This rearrangement joins TRBV6-6 to TRBJ2-7; D possibly corresponds to TRBD1 (5 bases). V gave up 5 bases and J gave up 3 bases, with 11 bases separating them. From germline, CDR1 is MNHNY and CDR2 SVGAGI (reference sequence). The CDR3 is 13 residues long. CDR3 in amino acids: CASSLDRNYEQYF. The CDR3 DNA sequence: TGTGCCAGCAGTCTAGACAGAAACTACGAGCAGTACTTC.

The table lists this clone with a count of one. The chain is built from TRBV6-5 and TRBJ1-1; 11 bases are a match to TRBD1. This CDR3 region has 16 residues. Germline loops: CDR1 MNHEY, CDR2 SVGAGI. V was pared by 4 bases and J by 4 bases, with 8 bases of the junction left unmatched. DNA for the CDR3: TGTGCCAGCAGTTCCCGCACCGGGACAGGGGGCACTGAAGCTTTCTTT. This translates into CASSSRTGTGGTEAFF.

The gene calls are TRBV3-1 (or the pseudogene TRBV3-2) and TRBJ2-5, with a possible D match to TRBD2 (6 bases). The CDR3 runs 13 residues. V lost 8 bases and J lost 2, with 12 bases in between. CDR1 is LGHDT, CDR2 YNNKEL, per germline (reference sequence). The CDR3 DNA is TGTGCCAGCCTATTGCGGGGTCAAGAGACCCAGTACTTC. Translation gives CASLLRGQETQYF.

The chain employs TRBV7-2 and TRBJ1-2; possible D gene TRBD1, 5 bases. V lost 4 bases to trimming and J lost 7 bases, with 16 bases between them. CDR3 length: 14 residues. CDR1 is SGHTA, CDR2 FQGNSA, per germline. In DNA form, the CDR3 reads TGTGCCAGCAGCTCCGGATGGGGAGGGGCTGGCTACACCTTC. Encoded protein: CASSSGWGGAGYTF.

DNA for the CDR3: TGTGCCAGCAAGGGAGGGACAGGGATCTACAATGAGCAGTTCTTC. Translating it yields CASKGGTGIYNEQFF. This chain links TRBV5-6 with TRBJ2-1, with 9 bases lining up with TRBD1. V was pared by 6 bases and J by 3 bases, with 7 bases of the junction left unmatched. CDR1 and CDR2 (germline): SGHDT, YYEEEE. The CDR3 runs 15 residues. Based on the CDR3 plus reference TRBV5-6 and TRBJ2-1, the full variable domain is DAGVTQSPTHLIKTRGQQVTLRCSPKSGHDTVSWYQQALGQGPQFIFQYYEEEERQRGNFPDRFSGHQFPNYSSELNVNALLLGDSALYLCASKGGTGIYNEQFFGPGTRLTVL.

This rearrangement joins TRBV7-8 to TRBJ1-2, with D maybe TRBD1 (5 bases). The CDR3 covers 15 residues. Germline V lookup: CDR1 SGHVS, CDR2 FQNEAQ. With 3 bases removed from V and 4 bases from J, the gap between germline ends came to 15 bases. This CDR3 reads CASSLGDGALYGYTF. The CDR3, as DNA: TGTGCCAGCAGCTTGGGTGATGGGGCTCTCTATGGCTACACCTTC. Variable domain in full (rest from reference TRBV7-8 and TRBJ1-2): GAGVSQSPRYKVAKRGQDVALRCDPISGHVSLFWYQQALGQGPEFLTYFQNEAQLDKSGLPSDRFFAERPEGSVSTLKIQRTQQEDSAVYLCASSLGDGALYGYTFGSGTRLTVV.

The DNA for the CDR3 is TGTGCCAGCAGCTCCAGGGTACCACCTAACACCGGGGAGCTGTTTTTT. It codes for CASSSRVPPNTGELFF. The chain is built from TRBV7-9 and TRBJ2-2; TRBD1 is a possible D gene (5 bases). Trimming took 4 bases from V and 2 from J, leaving 14 bases between them. The germline V gene encodes CDR1 SEHNR and CDR2 FQNEAQ (reference sequence). This CDR3 comprises 16 residues.